The 19 T cell receptor beta chains listed next were all sequenced from one sample in a study of blood T cell repertoires in COVID-19. Some clones are missing from TCRdb's copy, which holds only in-frame ones; the method was immunoSEQ multiplex PCR. The table lists about 190,000 clones, approximately 80% of them singletons. Sequences were obtained from peripheral blood. The source of these receptors is a man between 60 and 70 years old with acute or convalescent COVID-19.

The J gene is TRBJ2-3, the V gene TRBV19, with a tentative D call TRBD1 (6 bases). Trimming removed 6 bases at V and 6 bases at J, with 13 bases between. The CDR3 consists of 13 residues. CDR1 and CDR2 (germline): LNHDA, SQIVND (reference sequence). The CDR3 loop reads CASSPTGRDTQYF. The CDR3 bases are TGTGCCAGTAGCCCGACAGGACGGGATACGCAGTATTTT.

The CDR3 spells CASSQRGTGGEKLFF. The DNA for the CDR3 is TGCGCCAGCAGCCAAAGGGGGACAGGTGGAGAAAAACTGTTTTTT. The V call is TRBV4-1, the J call TRBJ1-4; TRBD1 aligns across 8 bases. The CDR3 consists of 15 residues. Germline V lookup: CDR1 MGHRA, CDR2 YSYEKL. Unmatched junction bases numbered 7, after V lost 2 bases and J lost 8 bases.

The chain links TRBV4-2 to TRBJ1-2; a weak D match, TRBD1 (5 bases). This CDR3 comprises 16 residues. CDR1 is LGHNA, CDR2 YNFKEQ, per germline. The ends were cut back, 0 bases at V and 4 bases at J, with 15 bases in the middle. The CDR3 nucleotides are TGTGCCAGCAGCCAAGATGTGGGCCAGGGCGTCTATGGCTACACCTTC. Translated: CASSQDVGQGVYGYTF.

This clone was recorded only once. CDR3 in amino acids: CASSRVGASYGYTF. CDR3 in DNA: TGTGCCAGCAGCCGTGTGGGGGCCAGCTATGGCTACACCTTC. The chain couples TRBV3-1 (or the pseudogene TRBV3-2) to TRBJ1-2, with a possible D match to TRBD1 (6 bases). Germline CDR1 and CDR2: LGHDT and YNNKEL (reference sequence). The CDR3 loop spans 14 amino acids. V lost 4 bases and J lost 4, with 13 bases in between.

This clone has just one count. The J gene is TRBJ1-4, the V gene TRBV4-2; 8 nucleotides agree with TRBD1. V lost 10 bases to trimming and J lost 8 bases; unmatched junction nucleotides: 9. The CDR3 consists of 13 residues. CDR1 is LGHNA and CDR2 is YNFKEQ in the germline V gene. In DNA, the CDR3 is TGTGCCACCCTACGGGACAGGAGGGAAAAACTGTTTTTT. Translating gives CATLRDRREKLFF.

The chain joins TRBV28 to TRBJ1-2; D not certain. This CDR3 comprises 14 residues. Germline CDR1 is MDHEN and CDR2 is SYDVKM. V was trimmed by 2 bases and J by 2 bases, leaving 9 bases between them. In nucleotides, the CDR3 is TGTGCCAGCAGTTTAGCCCGGGAGAACTATGGCTACACCTTC. This gives the protein CASSLARENYGYTF.

J is TRBJ1-2 and V is TRBV6-2 or TRBV6-3; D may be TRBD1 (5 bases). CDR1 is MNHEY and CDR2 is SVGEGT in the germline V gene. The CDR3 totals 16 residues. Trimming left V 0 bases short and J 8 bases short, with 19 bases between. CDR3 residues: CASSYSNGRARRGYTF. The CDR3 bases are TGTGCCAGCAGTTACTCGAATGGCAGGGCTCGGCGAGGCTACACCTTC.

This chain connects TRBV6-6 to TRBJ1-6; unclear D gene. The CDR3 is made up of 12 amino acids. The ends were cut back, 0 bases at V and 10 bases at J, with 4 bases in the middle. Germline lookup yields CDR1 MNHNY and CDR2 SVGAGI (reference sequence). CDR3 DNA sequence: TGTGCCAGCAGTTACTCGAGGTCACCCCTCCACTTT. Encoded protein: CASSYSRSPLHF.

The rearrangement links TRBV27 to TRBJ2-5; maybe TRBD2 (5 bases). Trimming shortened V by 4 bases and J by 2 bases, and 5 bases separated the two germline ends. This CDR3 spans 12 amino acids. Germline assignment: CDR1 MNHEY and CDR2 SMNVEV (reference sequence). CDR3 loop: CASSSGQETQYF. As DNA, the CDR3 is TGTGCCAGCAGTTCGGGGCAAGAGACCCAGTACTTC.

The V and J genes are TRBV10-1 and TRBJ1-2; 7 nucleotides agree with TRBD1. After removal of 2 bases from V and 0 bases from J, the junction contained 9 bases not matched to a gene. Germline V lookup: CDR1 WNHNN, CDR2 SYGVQD (reference sequence). The CDR3 runs 17 residues. CDR3 amino acids: CASSERGQTITNYGYTF. The DNA for the CDR3 is TGCGCCAGCAGTGAGAGGGGACAGACTATTACTAACTATGGCTACACCTTC.

This sequence joins TRBV5-1 and TRBJ1-2; D remains unclear. This CDR3 contains 13 residues. Deletions cut 0 bases from V and 8 bases from J, with 11 bases between. CDR1 SGHRS and CDR2 YFSETQ come from the germline V gene. The CDR3 here is CASSLESTAGYTF. DNA for the CDR3: TGCGCCAGCAGCTTGGAGTCTACTGCCGGCTACACCTTC.

The table lists this clone with a few counts. The chain employs TRBV6-4 and TRBJ2-3, with 8 bases aligning to TRBD2. J lost 2 bases, V lost 2 bases, and 6 bases had no gene match. CDR3 length: 16 amino acids. Germline-derived CDR1 and CDR2 are MRHNA and SNTAGT. CDR3 region: CASSDVAGGLTDTQYF. CDR3 coding DNA: TGTGCCAGCAGTGACGTCGCGGGGGGACTCACAGATACGCAGTATTTT.

The V gene is TRBV10-2, the J gene TRBJ2-1; D is unresolved. V lost 5 bases and J 8 bases, leaving 10 bases between the germline ends. The CDR3 is 12 residues long. Germline values: CDR1 WSHSY, CDR2 SAAADI. In DNA, the CDR3 is TGCGCCAGCAGTACAAGCGTCGATGAGCAGTTCTTC. It is translated as CASSTSVDEQFF.

J is TRBJ1-1 and V is TRBV6-5, with TRBD1 as a possible D gene (6 bases). The CDR3 is 15 amino acids. V was shortened by 5 bases and J by 3 bases, with 16 bases between the two germline ends. Germline-derived CDR1 and CDR2 are MNHEY and SVGAGI. The chain's CDR3 is CASSPFTGWDTEAFF. CDR3 nucleotides: TGTGCCAGCAGTCCCTTTACAGGGTGGGACACTGAAGCTTTCTTT.

The V gene is TRBV6-5, the J gene TRBJ1-5; D is uncertain. CDR3 length: 15 amino acids. The V end was cut by 5 bases, the J end by 0 bases, with 11 bases between. CDR1 is MNHEY, CDR2 SVGAGI, per germline. In DNA, the CDR3 is TGTGCCAGCAGTCTTTCCCACAATAGCAATCAGCCCCAGCATTTT. Its protein product is CASSLSHNSNQPQHF.

The chain couples TRBV27 to TRBJ2-1; D may be TRBD1 (6 bases). Germline V gene lookup returns CDR1 MNHEY and CDR2 SMNVEV (reference sequence). V lost 4 bases and J lost 2, with 12 bases in between. CDR3 length: 15 amino acids. CDR3 protein: CASSYRTVPYNEQFF. In DNA, the CDR3 is TGTGCCAGCAGTTATAGGACAGTTCCCTACAATGAGCAGTTCTTC.

The chain employs TRBV6-6 and TRBJ1-2; D ambiguous. With 4 bases removed from V and 5 bases from J, the gap between germline ends came to 5 bases. Looked up from germline, CDR1 is MNHNY and CDR2 is SVGAGI (reference sequence). The CDR3 has 11 amino acids. This CDR3 is CASSSGYGYTF. The DNA for the CDR3 is TGTGCCAGCAGTTCGGGGTATGGCTACACCTTC.

V is TRBV24-1 and J is TRBJ2-2, with TRBD2 identical over 9 bases. V was pared by 4 bases and J by 4 bases, with 6 bases of the junction left unmatched. Germline V gives CDR1 KGHDR, CDR2 SFDVKD. This CDR3 is 16 amino acids long. This chain's CDR3 is CATSEWGLASTGELFF. CDR3 DNA sequence: TGTGCCACCAGTGAATGGGGACTAGCATCCACCGGGGAGCTGTTTTTT.

The CDR3 is CASQPGQETQYF. In DNA, the CDR3 is TGTGCTAGTCAGCCGGGTCAAGAGACCCAGTACTTC. This sequence joins TRBV12-5 and TRBJ2-5, with no clear D. The V end lost 8 bases, the J end lost 2 bases, and 9 bases lay between the germline ends. Germline CDR1 LGHNT, CDR2 FRNRAP. There are 12 residues in the CDR3. The full variable domain, in which reference TRBV12-5 and TRBJ2-5 provide the parts outside the CDR3, is DARVTQTPRHKVTEMGQEVTMRCQPILGHNTVFWYRQTMMQGLELLAYFRNRAPLDDSGMPKDRFSAEMPDATLATLKIQPSEPRDSAVYFCASQPGQETQYFGPGTRLLVL.